These 25 T cell receptor beta chains came from one sample sequenced in a study of T cells in tuberculosis. Sequenced by immunoSEQ multiplex PCR; TCRdb stores in-frame clones only, minus some. The data contain 45,000 or so clones, about 96% of them seen just once; the ten biggest clones take up 3.6%. Sequenced input: PBMCs. The receptor set was obtained from a donor aged 10-35 years with latent tuberculosis or without tuberculosis infection.

This clone turned up a few times. The chain couples TRBV6-6 to TRBJ1-1, with D tentatively TRBD1 (6 bases). Germline V gene data show CDR1 as MNHNY and CDR2 as SVGAGI (reference sequence). The CDR3 extends over 16 amino acids. Trimming cost V 2 bases and J 3 bases, with 16 bases left between them. The CDR3 DNA sequence: TGTGCCAGCAGTTACGCCGAGGTCAGGGGCGACACTGAAGCTTTCTTT. It encodes CASSYAEVRGDTEAFF.

Only one count was recorded for this clone. The chain combines TRBV5-1 with TRBJ2-7, with TRBD2 matching 8 bases. Trimming at V came to 4 bases and at J to 1 base, leaving 13 bases not matched to a gene. Germline CDR1 is SGHRS and CDR2 is YFSETQ. The CDR3 runs 17 residues. CDR3 sequence reads: CASSPLWLAGESYEQYF. CDR3 DNA sequence: TGCGCCAGCAGCCCCCTATGGCTAGCGGGCGAATCCTACGAGCAGTACTTC.

The rearrangement uses TRBV10-3 and TRBJ2-7, with TRBD1 identical over 9 bases. The V and J ends lost 0 bases and 3 bases, in that order; junction bases with no gene match: 6. CDR3 length equals 16 residues. Germline lookup yields CDR1 ENHRY and CDR2 SYGVKD. The CDR3 nucleotides read TGTGCCATCAGTGAGTCTAAGGGACAGGGTCGCTACGAGCAGTACTTC. Amino acids: CAISESKGQGRYEQYF.

CDR3 sequence: CASRPGTLGMKKLFF. CDR3 DNA sequence: TGTGCCAGCAGACCCGGGACACTCGGTATGAAAAAACTGTTTTTT. The chain carries TRBV28 and TRBJ1-4; D possibly corresponds to TRBD1 (6 bases). The CDR3 is 15 amino acids. The germline V and J ends were trimmed by 6 bases and 9 bases, with 20 bases remaining between them. Germline V gene sequence: CDR1 MDHEN, CDR2 SYDVKM.

The gene calls are TRBV6-5 and TRBJ1-1, with unresolved D. The CDR3 extends over 15 amino acids. V was shortened by 5 bases and J by 5 bases, with 18 bases between the two germline ends. Germline V gene lookup returns CDR1 MNHEY and CDR2 SVGAGI. CDR3: CASSPPAPWRTEAFF. The DNA of the CDR3 is TGTGCCAGCAGTCCCCCGGCTCCTTGGAGGACTGAAGCTTTCTTT.

The V gene is TRBV4-1, the J gene TRBJ1-3; perhaps TRBD1 as D (6 bases). V dropped 1 base and J dropped 4 bases, with 11 bases sitting between them. CDR1 MGHRA and CDR2 YSYEKL come from the germline V gene. The CDR3 is 15 amino acids. The CDR3: CASSQASGGGNTIYF. The CDR3 nucleotides are TGCGCCAGCAGCCAAGCTTCGGGGGGCGGAAACACCATATATTTT.

V and J are TRBV29-1 and TRBJ2-3; TRBD2 matches 16 bases. Germline loops: CDR1 SQVTM, CDR2 ANQGSEA. J lost 3 bases, V lost 6 bases, and 12 bases had no gene match. The CDR3 covers 18 residues. The CDR3 loop reads CSVAGTSGGGRLTDTQYF. CDR3 nucleotide sequence: TGCAGCGTCGCCGGGACTAGCGGGGGGGGGCGTTTGACAGATACGCAGTATTTT.

For the CDR3, the DNA is TGTGCCAGCAACCTAGACAGGGCCGGGACAGATACGCAGTATTTT. Amino acids: CASNLDRAGTDTQYF. The gene calls are TRBV6-1 and TRBJ2-3; 7 nucleotides agree with TRBD1. CDR3 length: 15 amino acids. Unmatched junction bases numbered 10, after V lost 7 bases and J lost 3 bases. The germline CDR1 and CDR2 sequences are MNHNS and SASEGT.

This clone was picked up a small number of times. V usage is TRBV6-1 and J usage is TRBJ1-1; 9 nucleotides align to TRBD1. Unmatched junction bases numbered 13, after V lost 1 base and J lost 13 bases. The germline CDR1 and CDR2 sequences are MNHNS and SASEGT. This CDR3 contains 15 residues. CDR3 bases: TGTGCCAGCAGTGAAGATTTGTTGGGACAGGGCTCCGGTTTCTTT. The encoded protein is CASSEDLLGQGSGFF.

This chain connects TRBV5-1 to TRBJ2-7; 9 nucleotides line up with TRBD1. The CDR3 has 13 residues. The germline CDR1 and CDR2 sequences are SGHRS and YFSETQ. V trimming: 4 bases; J trimming: 3 bases; junction bases outside the gene matches: 2. The CDR3, as DNA: TGCGCCAGCAGCCGGGACAGGGACTACGAGCAGTACTTC. Amino acid sequence: CASSRDRDYEQYF.

The chain couples TRBV4-1 to TRBJ1-5; D remains ambiguous. CDR1 is MGHRA, CDR2 YSYEKL, per germline. The CDR3 contains 14 residues. The germline V and J ends were trimmed by 4 bases and 3 bases, with 10 bases remaining between them. In DNA form, the CDR3 reads TGCGCCAGCAGCCGTCCTGCGCCCAATCAGCCCCAGCATTTT. This sequence encodes CASSRPAPNQPQHF.

This clone is a singleton in its sample. CDR3 nucleotides: TGTGCCAGCGAAGCGGGGACCTACAATGAGCAGTTCTTC. Its translation is CASEAGTYNEQFF. The chain couples TRBV7-2 to TRBJ2-1; 7 bases align to TRBD2. CDR1 is SGHTA and CDR2 is FQGNSA in the germline V gene. The J segment lost 2 bases and the V segment lost 8 bases, leaving 3 bases of the junction unmatched. CDR3 length: 13 amino acids.

This rearrangement joins TRBV10-3 to TRBJ2-7; possibly TRBD2 for D (6 bases). Trimming took off 5 bases at V and 0 bases at J, with 11 bases between the two ends. Germline-derived CDR1 and CDR2 are ENHRY and SYGVKD. This CDR3 is built from 14 residues. This CDR3 reads CAISRESSSYEQYF. As DNA, the CDR3 is TGTGCCATCAGTCGGGAGAGTAGCTCCTACGAGCAGTACTTC.

J is TRBJ2-7 and V is TRBV5-6; the D gene is possibly TRBD2 (6 bases). The CDR3 runs to 13 residues. Germline CDR1 reads SGHDT; CDR2 reads YYEEEE. Trimming took 4 bases from V and 6 from J, leaving 14 bases between them. The CDR3 bases are TGTGCCAGCAGCCTCATTGCGGGATTCGAGCAGTACTTC. It is translated as CASSLIAGFEQYF.

This chain links TRBV7-9 with TRBJ1-1; D is ambiguous. Trimming cost V 6 bases and J 1 base, with 9 bases left between them. Germline loops: CDR1 SEHNR, CDR2 FQNEAQ (reference sequence). The CDR3 totals 13 residues. CDR3 in amino acids: CASRKAQNTEAFF. The CDR3 DNA sequence: TGTGCCAGCAGAAAAGCTCAGAACACTGAAGCTTTCTTT.

The genes are TRBV6-5 and TRBJ2-7, with a possible D match to TRBD1 (6 bases). This CDR3 comprises 13 residues. Germline-derived CDR1 and CDR2 are MNHEY and SVGAGI. The V end lost 4 bases, the J end lost 6 bases, and 13 bases lay between the germline ends. The CDR3 nucleotides read TGTGCCAGCAGTTTCTACAGGGTTAGCGAGCAGTACTTC. Translating gives CASSFYRVSEQYF.

J is TRBJ2-1 and V is TRBV5-6, with D uncertain. CDR3 length equals 14 residues. V was clipped by 0 bases and J by 7 bases, with 11 bases between them. Germline values: CDR1 SGHDT, CDR2 YYEEEE. In DNA form, the CDR3 reads TGTGCCAGCAGCTTGGTAGCTTTCGTGAATGAGCAGTTCTTC. Its translation is CASSLVAFVNEQFF.

The chain carries TRBV28 and TRBJ2-7; tentatively, D is TRBD1 (6 bases). The germline gives CDR1 MDHEN, CDR2 SYDVKM. V shed 5 bases and J shed 0 bases, with 14 bases lying between them. This CDR3 has 15 amino acids. This CDR3 reads CASSIHRVSSYEQYF. In nucleotides, the CDR3 is TGTGCCAGCAGTATACACAGGGTGAGCTCCTACGAGCAGTACTTC.

This chain connects TRBV25-1 to TRBJ2-1; 9 nucleotides match TRBD2. The CDR3 runs to 15 residues. J lost 3 bases, V lost 2 bases, and 2 bases had no gene match. The germline V gene has CDR1 MGHDK and CDR2 SYGVNS. In DNA, the CDR3 is TGTGCCAGCAGTGAAGAGCGGGGGGTCTACAATGAGCAGTTCTTC. Its protein is CASSEERGVYNEQFF.

The chain recombines TRBV11-2 with TRBJ2-7, with 8 bases aligning to TRBD2. J was trimmed by 0 bases and V by 5 bases; bases with no gene match: 9. Per germline, CDR1 SGHAT and CDR2 FQNNGV. CDR3 length: 16 amino acids. The CDR3 DNA sequence: TGTGCCAGCAGCCCGATTAGCGGGGACGGCTCCTACGAGCAGTACTTC. Translation: CASSPISGDGSYEQYF.

The chain uses TRBV7-3 and TRBJ1-1; D call uncertain. From germline, CDR1 is SGHTA and CDR2 FQGTGA. This CDR3 has 12 residues. Trimming shortened V by 6 bases and J by 8 bases, and 13 bases separated the two germline ends. CDR3 region: CASSPGFGEAFF. The CDR3, as DNA: TGTGCCAGCAGTCCCGGTTTCGGGGAAGCTTTCTTT.

The rearrangement links TRBV28 to TRBJ1-2; the match to TRBD1 covers 7 bases. The CDR3 sequence is 14 residues long. The germline V gene has CDR1 MDHEN and CDR2 SYDVKM. The ends lost 1 base at V and 8 bases at J; junction bases unmatched: 7. The CDR3 loop reads CASSLLFPGGGYTF. The CDR3 coding sequence is TGTGCCAGCAGTTTATTATTTCCAGGGGGAGGCTACACCTTC.

The V gene is TRBV29-1, the J gene TRBJ2-2; tentatively, D is TRBD1 (6 bases). Trimming removed 7 bases from V and 2 bases from J, with 8 bases in between. CDR3 length equals 12 residues. Germline V gene data show CDR1 as SQVTM and CDR2 as ANQGSEA. The CDR3 here is CSADRNTGELFF. DNA of the CDR3: TGCAGCGCGGACAGAAACACCGGGGAGCTGTTTTTT.

The chain has TRBV4-1 and TRBJ2-1; the D is unclear. Germline V gene sequence: CDR1 MGHRA, CDR2 YSYEKL. The CDR3 is made up of 15 amino acids. Trimming removed 7 bases at V and 8 bases at J, with 21 bases between. This chain's CDR3 is CASTASNRFGDEQFF. The CDR3 nucleotides are TGCGCCAGCACCGCAAGTAATCGGTTTGGAGATGAGCAGTTCTTC.

This clone occurred once. V is TRBV6-5 and J is TRBJ1-2; 10 positions match TRBD1. The CDR3 contains 14 residues. Per germline, CDR1 MNHEY and CDR2 SVGAGI. Losses at the gene ends were 5 bases for V and 7 bases for J; bases not matched to a gene: 7. CDR3 sequence reads: CASSRRQGATGYTF. The CDR3 region has the DNA TGTGCCAGCAGTCGCAGACAGGGGGCTACTGGCTACACCTTC.